The 14 T cell receptor beta chains below were found in one sample sequenced in a study of vaccination effects on CD4 cells after COVID-19 (dated 2022 in TCRdb). The protocol used for the library was the immunoSEQ multiplex PCR assay. The table comes from immuneACCESS by way of TCRdb, which keeps in-frame sequences with V and J called. Part of the clones is missing from these tables; in studies checked, under half for an unresolved V gene and the rest for unknown reasons. Within this sample are roughly 50,000 clones, with roughly 79% of them counted one time only. The top ten constitute over 5% of the sample. What these receptors recognize is not known. In the ViraFEST assay, PBMC were stimulated with viral peptide pools, and TCR sequencing was then used to find antigen-specific CD4+ T cell clonotypes based on their expansion. After more than nine days of culture, CD4+ T cells were isolated with the EasySep CD4+ T cell isolation kit. The absence of prior SARS-CoV-2 infection in healthy vaccine recipients was confirmed by negative nucleocapsid antibodies before and after vaccination.

Sample: CD4+ T cells from PBMCs cultured with HCoV-OC43 spike peptides, taken before COVID-19 vaccination. Taken with the paper, the label for cell subset or site translates to: HCoV-OC43 spike overlapping peptide pool stimulation. These receptors were obtained from a human donor who received a COVID-19 vaccine.

This clone was picked up a small number of times. The rearrangement uses TRBV2 and TRBJ1-2, with 7 bases identical to TRBD1. Germline values: CDR1 SNHLY, CDR2 FYNNEI. This CDR3 region has 13 residues. J gave up 7 bases and V 6 bases, and 8 bases lay outside the gene matches. The CDR3 DNA follows: TGTGCCAGCAGGCCGGGACAGCTAAGTGGCTACACCTTC. This translates into CASRPGQLSGYTF.

The chain recombines TRBV6-4 with TRBJ2-2; 7 bases align to TRBD1. This CDR3 is built from 16 residues. V lost 0 bases to trimming and J lost 4 bases; unmatched junction nucleotides: 5. Germline lookup yields CDR1 MRHNA and CDR2 SNTAGT. Here the CDR3 reads CASSDSPTGTTGELFF. The CDR3 nucleotides read TGTGCCAGCAGTGACTCGCCGACAGGGACCACCGGGGAGCTGTTTTTT.

This chain links TRBV2 with TRBJ1-2; possibly TRBD1 for D (5 bases). This CDR3 contains 13 residues. The ends were cut back, 6 bases at V and 4 bases at J, with 12 bases in the middle. Germline loops: CDR1 SNHLY, CDR2 FYNNEI. The CDR3, as DNA: TGTGCCAGCAGGGACACCGCCTTCTATGGCTACACCTTC. Protein sequence: CASRDTAFYGYTF.

The V call is TRBV5-1, the J call TRBJ2-2; 10 nucleotides match TRBD2. The CDR3 consists of 16 residues. From germline, CDR1 is SGHRS and CDR2 YFSETQ. Unmatched junction bases numbered 5, after V lost 0 bases and J lost 6 bases. The CDR3 DNA is TGCGCCAGCAGCTTGGTTCCGCTAGCGGGGGCCGGGGAGCTGTTTTTT. It yields the protein CASSLVPLAGAGELFF.

This chain connects TRBV28 to TRBJ2-4; D call uncertain. V shed 8 bases and J shed 6 bases, with 14 bases lying between them. The CDR3 extends over 13 amino acids. CDR1 MDHEN and CDR2 SYDVKM come from the germline V gene. The CDR3 spells CASETPPGNIQYF. CDR3 in DNA: TGTGCCAGCGAAACACCCCCGGGAAACATTCAGTACTTC.

V is TRBV7-2 and J is TRBJ2-4; D is possibly TRBD2 (7 bases). The CDR3 length is 15 residues. Germline values: CDR1 SGHTA, CDR2 FQGNSA. Trimming stripped 5 bases from V and 9 bases from J, with 20 bases between. In DNA, the CDR3 is TGTGCCAGCAGCGCATATAACAGGGAGGGGAGCATTCAGTACTTC. Translating gives CASSAYNREGSIQYF.

This clone was picked up a small number of times. This chain links TRBV7-2 with TRBJ1-2; D is unclear. The CDR3 covers 13 residues. Trimming cost V 1 base and J 4 bases, with 7 bases left between them. The V gene's germline CDR1 is SGHTA and CDR2 FQGNSA. The CDR3 is CASSLGRGYGYTF. The CDR3, as DNA: TGTGCCAGCAGCTTAGGACGAGGCTATGGCTACACCTTC.

The CDR3 is CASSLNLQETQYF. CDR3 nucleotides: TGCGCCAGCAGCTTAAATCTCCAAGAGACCCAGTACTTC. The V gene is TRBV5-1, the J gene TRBJ2-5; D ambiguous. The germline V gene encodes CDR1 SGHRS and CDR2 YFSETQ. Trimming cost V 2 bases and J 1 base, with 6 bases left between them. The CDR3 has 13 residues.

The rearrangement joins TRBV10-1 to TRBJ2-3; 11 positions agree with TRBD1. V dropped 6 bases and J dropped 6; count of bases not matched to a gene: 8. Germline CDR1 and CDR2: WNHNN and SYGVQD (reference sequence). The CDR3 length is 15 residues. DNA of the CDR3: TGCGCCAGCAGCGACCCGGGACAGGGGGTGGATACGCAGTATTTT. Protein sequence: CASSDPGQGVDTQYF.

This chain connects TRBV19 to TRBJ1-5; a weak D match, TRBD1 (5 bases). The CDR3 sequence is 13 residues long. Germline V lookup: CDR1 LNHDA, CDR2 SQIVND (reference sequence). The ends were cut back, 6 bases at V and 5 bases at J, with 11 bases in the middle. CDR3 residues: CASRSRVDQPQHF. CDR3 coding DNA: TGTGCCAGTAGAAGCAGGGTTGATCAGCCCCAGCATTTT.

This chain joins TRBV7-9 and TRBJ1-2; 8 positions agree with TRBD1. The V gene's germline CDR1 is SEHNR and CDR2 FQNEAQ (reference sequence). Trimming cost V 6 bases and J 6 bases; bases outside gene matches: 9. The CDR3 has 14 residues. CDR3 in DNA: TGTGCCAGCAGACACACCAGGGGGCGGGATGGCTACACCTTC. Translated, it gives CASRHTRGRDGYTF.

The chain joins TRBV6-2 or TRBV6-3 to TRBJ2-5; D is ambiguous. From germline, CDR1 is MNHEY and CDR2 SVGEGT. CDR3 length: 11 residues. V was pared by 5 bases and J by 5 bases, with 6 bases between. This chain's CDR3 is CASSPRETQYF. The CDR3 nucleotides are TGTGCCAGCAGTCCGCGGGAGACCCAGTACTTC.

V usage is TRBV2 and J usage is TRBJ1-6; 9 nucleotides align to TRBD1. The germline CDR1 and CDR2 sequences are SNHLY and FYNNEI. V was clipped by 6 bases and J by 10 bases; unmatched bases: 7. The CDR3 has 14 residues. The DNA for the CDR3 is TGTGCCAGCAGGGGACAGGGTAAAGGGTCACCCCTCCACTTT. Translation: CASRGQGKGSPLHF.

This sequence joins TRBV27 and TRBJ2-3, with TRBD2 matching over 7 bases. CDR1 is MNHEY, CDR2 SMNVEV, per germline (reference sequence). There are 16 residues in the CDR3. With V trimmed by 3 bases and J by 3 bases, 9 bases remained unmatched. The CDR3 nucleotides are TGTGCCAGCAGTTTTTGGGCGCCCGGGGGGACAGATACGCAGTATTTT. Its translation is CASSFWAPGGTDTQYF.